What follows are 28 T cell receptor beta chains derived from one specimen sequenced in a study of glioma-infiltrating T cells. The iRepertoire nested amplicon-rescue multiplex PCR amplified TCR alpha and beta CDR3s from RNA. Each CDR3 protein gets one entry after TCRdb re-called the multiplex PCR reads with MiXCR. Of about 180,000 distinct CDR3 sequences listed, under 55% are singletons. The sample was glioma tissue, nonneoplastic brain tissue, or PBMCs (not recorded which). The receptor set was obtained from a human donor with low-grade glioma or glioblastoma, undergoing nonglioma brain surgery, or in good health (not recorded which).

V is TRBV6-5 and J is TRBJ2-1; 10 bases are a match to TRBD2. CDR1 is MNHEY and CDR2 is SVGAGI in the germline V gene. Trimming at V came to 7 bases and at J to 9 bases, leaving 12 bases not matched to a gene. This CDR3 spans 15 amino acids. The CDR3 DNA reads TGTGCCAGCATTTCACTAGCGGGAACAAACAGTGAGCAGTTCTTC. Translated: CASISLAGTNSEQFF.

There are a few counts of this clonotype. The chain uses TRBV4-2 and TRBJ2-2; 8 bases map to TRBD2. Germline V lookup: CDR1 LGHNA, CDR2 YNFKEQ. J lost 5 bases, V lost 0 bases, and 5 bases had no gene match. The CDR3 sequence is 16 residues long. The CDR3 sequence: CASSQEAGVRTGELFF. DNA of the CDR3: TGTGCCAGCAGCCAAGAAGCGGGAGTAAGGACCGGGGAGCTGTTTTTT.

About this clonotype: The junction shows a germline mismatch at one end, possibly a read error. This rearrangement joins TRBV3-1 to TRBJ2-2; D unclear. The germline gives CDR1 LGHDT, CDR2 YNNKEL (reference sequence). The CDR3 extends over 14 amino acids. The CDR3 is CASGQDTTTGELFF. The CDR3 DNA follows: TGTGCCAGCGGCCAAGATACAACTACCGGGGAGCTGTTTTTT.

About this clonotype itself: Possible read error: a much larger clone is one base away. This rearrangement joins TRBV12-3 or TRBV12-4 to TRBJ1-5, with D tentatively TRBD1 (5 bases). The CDR3 consists of 14 residues. DNA of the CDR3: TGTGCCAGCAGTTTAGGCAGGGCCGGTCAGCCCCATCATTTT. This encodes CASSLGRAGQPHHF.

A note on this clonotype: Being one base from a much bigger clone, this may be a read error. The rearrangement links TRBV27 to TRBJ2-7; D unresolved. V lost 11 bases and J 4 bases, leaving 6 bases between the germline ends. Germline V CDR1 and CDR2: MNHEY, SMNVEV (reference sequence). CDR3 size: 9 residues. The CDR3 nucleotides are TGTGCCCACGGGTACGAGCAGTACTTC. This encodes CAHGYEQYF.

To note about this clonotype: A much larger clone differs by one base, so this may be a read error. The chain has TRBV20-1 and TRBJ2-3; possibly TRBD1 for D (5 bases). CDR1 and CDR2 from the germline V gene are DFQATT and SNEGSKA (reference sequence). The CDR3 totals 12 residues. CDR3 sequence (DNA): TGCAGTGCTAGAGGGGGCACAGATACGAAGTATTTT. Protein product: CSARGGTDTKYF.

This sequence joins TRBV5-5 and TRBJ1-5; 8 nucleotides align to TRBD1. The CDR3 runs to 15 residues. The V gene end was trimmed by 2 bases and the J gene end by 7 bases; junction bases not matched to a gene: 8. Germline lookup yields CDR1 SGHKS and CDR2 YYEKEE (reference sequence). This CDR3 is CASSFATGDYQPQHF. CDR3 coding DNA: TGTGCCAGCAGCTTTGCGACAGGGGATTACCAGCCCCAGCATTTT.

This clonotype was counted at least ten times. The V gene is TRBV28, the J gene TRBJ2-1; 12 bases align to TRBD2. Germline lookup yields CDR1 MDHEN and CDR2 SYDVKM. The CDR3 length is 16 residues. Losses at the gene ends were 6 bases for V and 2 bases for J; bases not matched to a gene: 5. CDR3 region: CASRIGLAGTYNEQFF. CDR3 bases: TGTGCCAGCAGAATTGGACTAGCGGGAACCTACAATGAGCAGTTCTTC.

A note on this clonotype: This may come from a read error, since a much larger clone is one base off. The chain carries TRBV6-5 and TRBJ2-7; 9 bases are a match to TRBD2. Germline V gene sequence: CDR1 MNHEY, CDR2 SVGAGI. This CDR3 comprises 17 residues. CDR3 sequence reads: CASTYSLRASGNYEQYF. The CDR3 region has the DNA TGTGCCAGCACTTACTCTCTCCGGGCTAGCGGGAACTACGAGCAGTACTTC.

Notes on this clonotype: A much larger clone differs by one base, so this may be a read error. The chain joins TRBV20-1 to TRBJ2-7, with D possibly matching TRBD1 (5 bases). Trimming cost V 6 bases and J 6 bases, with 18 bases left between them. From germline, CDR1 is DFQATT and CDR2 SNEGSKA (reference sequence). There are 13 residues in the CDR3. The CDR3 loop is CSAQGIRMSEQYF. In DNA form, the CDR3 reads TGCAGTGCCCAGGGTATCAGGATGAGCGAGCAGTACTTC.

This clonotype was seen more than once but under ten times. The chain uses TRBV2 and TRBJ2-2; D tentatively fits TRBD1 or TRBD2 (5 bases each). The CDR3 loop spans 14 amino acids. The V gene's germline CDR1 is SNHLY and CDR2 FYNNEI. V lost 6 bases to trimming and J lost 2 bases, with 10 bases between them. This chain's CDR3 is CASRRDGNTGELFF. The CDR3 DNA is TGTGCCAGCAGGAGGGACGGTAACACCGGGGAGCTGTTTTTT.

V gene TRBV18 combines with J gene TRBJ2-1; 12 nucleotides match TRBD2. The length of the CDR3 is 17 residues. V lost 4 bases and J lost 4; bases outside the gene matches: 8. Germline CDR1 KGHSH, CDR2 LQKENI. The CDR3 protein is CASSQTSGRYTYNEQFF. In DNA, the CDR3 is TGTGCCAGCTCACAGACTAGCGGGAGATACACATACAATGAGCAGTTCTTC.

This clonotype was seen many times. V and J are TRBV28 and TRBJ2-1; D remains unclear. The germline gives CDR1 MDHEN, CDR2 SYDVKM. The CDR3 consists of 14 residues. V lost 1 base and J lost 6, with 10 bases in between. The CDR3 sequence is CASSLLGSGNEQFF. As DNA, the CDR3 is TGTGCCAGCAGTTTATTAGGTTCGGGCAATGAGCAGTTCTTC. Full variable domain (rest looked up from reference TRBV28 and TRBJ2-1): DVKVTQSSRYLVKRTGEKVFLECVQDMDHENMFWYRQDPGLGLRLIYFSYDVKMKEKGDIPEGYSVSREKKERFSLILESASTNQTSMYLCASSLLGSGNEQFFGPGTRLTVL.

A word on this clonotype: The junction and the germline gene differ at one end; a read error may be behind it. The chain carries TRBV4-1 and TRBJ1-5; TRBD1 is a possible D gene (6 bases). The CDR3 sequence is 16 residues long. In germline, CDR1 is MGHRA, CDR2 YSYEKL. The chain's CDR3 is CASSQVAATGLEPHHF. CDR3 in DNA: TGCGCCAGCAGCCAAGTTGCCGCTACAGGGCTGGAGCCCCACCATTTT.

At least ten counts were recorded for this clonotype. The V and J genes are TRBV20-1 and TRBJ2-1; D remains ambiguous. This CDR3 comprises 11 residues. The germline V gene encodes CDR1 DFQATT and CDR2 SNEGSKA (reference sequence). Trimming took off 8 bases at V and 8 bases at J, with 13 bases between the two ends. The CDR3 sequence: CSTQLSHEQFF. CDR3 DNA sequence: TGCAGTACGCAACTATCCCATGAGCAGTTCTTC.

The rearrangement uses TRBV30 and TRBJ2-7; D not resolved. V was trimmed by 3 bases and J by 4 bases, leaving 13 bases between them. The CDR3 runs 13 residues. Germline CDR1 is GTSNPN and CDR2 is SVGIG (reference sequence). CDR3 sequence reads: CAWRRRYVYEQYF. CDR3 DNA: TGTGCCTGGAGACGCCGGTACGTTTACGAGCAGTACTTC.

This clonotype was observed many times. The chain is built from TRBV5-1 and TRBJ2-1; D remains ambiguous. V lost 1 base and J 6 bases, leaving 5 bases between the germline ends. From germline, CDR1 is SGHRS and CDR2 YFSETQ. The CDR3 contains 12 residues. The CDR3 region has the DNA TGCGCCAGCAGCTTGTATCTCAATGAGCAGTTCTTC. It translates to CASSLYLNEQFF.

For this clonotype: One end of the junction is discordant with germline, which a read error may explain. J is TRBJ2-3 and V is TRBV6-5; D perhaps matches TRBD1 (5 bases). This CDR3 has 14 amino acids. The germline CDR1 and CDR2 sequences are MNHEY and SVGAGI. Written as DNA, the CDR3 is TGTGCCAGCAATTACTACGACAGACGAGATACGCAGTATTTT. It codes for CASNYYDRRDTQYF.

This clonotype has only a few counts. V is TRBV3-1 and J is TRBJ2-7; 7 nucleotides align to TRBD1. The CDR3 sequence is 14 residues long. V dropped 4 bases and J dropped 2; count of bases not matched to a gene: 5. Looked up from germline, CDR1 is LGHDT and CDR2 is YNNKEL (reference sequence). CDR3 loop: CASSLGTAAYEQYF. The CDR3 DNA follows: TGTGCCAGCAGCCTAGGGACAGCAGCCTACGAGCAGTACTTC.

This clonotype was observed many times. The chain combines TRBV5-4 with TRBJ2-3; D possibly corresponds to TRBD2 (6 bases). V lost 5 bases and J lost 1, with 11 bases in between. The CDR3 loop spans 14 amino acids. Germline assignment: CDR1 SGHNT and CDR2 YYREEE (reference sequence). The CDR3 region has the DNA TGTGCCAGCAGTCAGCGGGTCGGCACAGATACGCAGTATTTT. It codes for CASSQRVGTDTQYF.

This clonotype occurred a few times. The CDR3 nucleotides read TGCGCCAGCAGCCAGCCTTCGCAGAGAGGGTTTTCAGATACGCAGTATTTT. Translating it yields CASSQPSQRGFSDTQYF. This rearrangement joins TRBV4-1 to TRBJ2-3, with D possibly TRBD2 on 5 matching bases. V was clipped by 3 bases and J by 4 bases, with 20 bases between them. The length of the CDR3 is 17 residues. Germline CDR1 and CDR2: MGHRA and YSYEKL.

This clonotype was recorded at least ten times. The chain recombines TRBV18 with TRBJ2-7, with a tentative D call TRBD1 (6 bases). There are 14 residues in the CDR3. Germline lookup yields CDR1 KGHSH and CDR2 LQKENI. V lost 6 bases and J lost 2, with 14 bases in between. The CDR3 DNA follows: TGTGCCAGCTCGTCAACAGGGTTAGCCTACGAGCAGTACTTC. Its protein is CASSSTGLAYEQYF.

To note about this clonotype: A read error may explain this, as a much larger clone is one base away. The chain has TRBV20-1 and TRBJ2-3, with D unclear. Germline V gene lookup returns CDR1 DFQATT and CDR2 SNEGSKA (reference sequence). V lost 2 bases to trimming and J lost 2 bases, with 14 bases between them. The CDR3 runs to 15 residues. Written as DNA, the CDR3 is TGCAGTGCTAGAAACCAGGAGAGCCCCACAGATACGCAGTATTTT. The encoded protein is CSARNQESPTDTQYF.

V and J are TRBV2 and TRBJ2-1; 9 bases line up with TRBD2. The V gene end was trimmed by 6 bases and the J gene end by 8 bases; junction bases not matched to a gene: 8. From germline, CDR1 is SNHLY and CDR2 FYNNEI. The CDR3 extends over 14 amino acids. CDR3 in DNA: TGTGCCAGCAGAGTAGCGGGAGTACCCCATGAGCAGTTCTTC. It translates to CASRVAGVPHEQFF.

As regards this clonotype: An end of the junction differs from the germline gene, which may be a read error. This rearrangement joins TRBV19 to TRBJ1-1, with D tentatively TRBD1 (6 bases). CDR1 and CDR2 from the germline V gene are LNHDA and SQIVND (reference sequence). CDR3 size: 13 residues. DNA for the CDR3: TGTGCCAGTAGTACTCAACAGGGAGTTTTGGCTTCCTTT. Its translation is CASSTQQGVLASF.

In this sample, this clonotype turned up many times. The chain recombines TRBV7-6 with TRBJ1-3; TRBD1 might be the D (6 bases). Germline lookup yields CDR1 SGHVS and CDR2 FNYEAQ. Trimming removed 2 bases at V and 2 bases at J, with 7 bases between. CDR3 length equals 14 residues. The CDR3 sequence: CASSLTGPGNTIYF. The CDR3 DNA is TGTGCCAGCAGCTTAACAGGGCCTGGAAACACCATATATTTT.

The chain combines TRBV7-9 with TRBJ2-7; TRBD1 agrees at 8 bases. The CDR3 runs 12 residues. In germline, CDR1 is SEHNR, CDR2 FQNEAQ (reference sequence). V lost 5 bases to trimming and J lost 6 bases; unmatched junction nucleotides: 3. The CDR3 protein is CASSPDRAEQYF. The CDR3 DNA sequence: TGTGCCAGCAGCCCGGACAGGGCCGAGCAGTACTTC.

Only a few counts were recorded for this clonotype. V and J are TRBV29-1 and TRBJ2-7; the D gene is possibly TRBD1 (6 bases). V gave up 6 bases and J gave up 3 bases, with 15 bases separating them. The CDR3 is 13 residues long. Germline CDR1 SQVTM, CDR2 ANQGSEA. CDR3 residues: CSVGQGRNYEQYF. DNA for the CDR3: TGCAGCGTGGGCCAGGGGCGGAACTACGAGCAGTACTTC.